This T cell receptor (beta chain) was retrieved from a study of shared clonotypes between healthy human individuals. Cells designated naive CD8 were CD45RO-negative and were positively selected for CCR7, with terminally differentiated effector memory CD45RA+ cells excluded. Donors were healthy HIV-negative adults without recent acute infections or vaccinations. This table comes from immunoSEQ multiplex PCR, and its TCRdb copy is limited to in-frame clones, with some not included. The table includes about 2,200,000 clones, 93% detected once. The CDR3 extends over 15 amino acids. Germline loops: CDR1 LGHNA, CDR2 YSLEER. V lost 1 base to trimming and J lost 2 bases, with 9 bases between them. Study results and caveats: Among non-shared clonotypes, generation probabilities were lower than among those shared by all four donors. Rarefaction analysis demonstrated incomplete sorted-subset sequencing notwithstanding large depth.

This clone appeared once. What it binds is unknown. This rearrangement joins TRBV4-3 to TRBJ2-1; D is unclear. The TCR sequence derives from a man aged 18 to 29 in good health. Some clones in this sample may be carry-over from other donors' samples. Sequenced: naive CD8+ T cells from PBMCs. CDR3 nucleotide sequence: TGCGCCAGCAGCCAAGGACTCGTTACCTACAATGAGCAGTTCTTC. This gives the protein CASSQGLVTYNEQFF.